This TCR beta chain was observed in a study of blood T cell repertoires in COVID-19. This CDR3 is built from 14 residues. Under the authors' procedure: Using reference gene primer amplification, nucleated cell counts were estimated. The repertoire was sequenced with immunoSEQ multiplex PCR; TCRdb's copy has only in-frame clones and lacks some. V and J calls and clone size are given by that table; D and trimming were obtained from the DNA. The sample holds 450,000 to 600,000 clones, about 85% seen once. The sequence was collected from a woman aged 18-29 years who had recovered from COVID-19. Sequencing was performed on PBMCs or T cells enriched from blood (not recorded which). The chain has TRBV21-1 and TRBJ1-1. TRBV21-1 is a known pseudogene. The CDR3 region is CASSKWGGNTEAFF. The CDR3 coding sequence is TGTGCCAGCAGCAAATGGGGGGGGAACACTGAAGCTTTCTTT.